This T cell receptor (beta chain) derives from a study of blood T cell repertoires in COVID-19. Study-level information: Acute and convalescent COVID-19 samples came from the United States, Italy and Spain. In each case, the material was cDNA or gDNA derived from T cells, B-cell-depleted T cells, or PBMCs.

The authors' processing: It was from reference gene primer amplification that nucleated cell counts were estimated. Clones were read by immunoSEQ multiplex PCR, and TCRdb kept only the in-frame ones, dropping some. V, J and clone size are those of that table, while D and trimming were read from the DNA. Of 90,000 to 130,000 clones listed, approximately 70% are singletons. V trimming: 7 bases; J trimming: 6 bases; junction bases outside the gene matches: 14. From germline, CDR1 is MNHEY and CDR2 SVGAGI. The CDR3 contains 15 residues. The specimen was peripheral blood. This clonotype was obtained from a woman aged 60-75 years with acute or convalescent COVID-19. This chain uses TRBV6-5 with TRBJ1-1, with TRBD1 matching over 7 bases. CDR3 amino acids: CASIRVQGPRSEAFF. In DNA form, the CDR3 reads TGTGCCAGCATCCGCGTACAGGGGCCGAGGTCTGAAGCTTTCTTT.